This T cell receptor (beta chain) was profiled in a study of cytomegalovirus exposure and HLA in healthy donors. With 60 Vbeta and 13 Jbeta primers, the PCR was carried out. Generated by immunoSEQ multiplex PCR, the TCRdb table keeps only in-frame clones and is missing some. In total, the table holds some 200,000 clones. V lost 1 base and J lost 10, with 8 bases in between. From germline, CDR1 is SEHNR and CDR2 FQNEAQ (reference sequence). This CDR3 has 12 amino acids. The sequencing sample was made of PBMCs. The V gene is TRBV7-9, the J gene TRBJ2-1, with no clear D. The origin of this receptor is a girl between 2 and 10 years old in good health and CMV-seropositive. This CDR3 is CASSLGSLEQFF. The DNA of the CDR3 is TGTGCCAGCAGCTTAGGAAGCCTGGAGCAGTTCTTC.